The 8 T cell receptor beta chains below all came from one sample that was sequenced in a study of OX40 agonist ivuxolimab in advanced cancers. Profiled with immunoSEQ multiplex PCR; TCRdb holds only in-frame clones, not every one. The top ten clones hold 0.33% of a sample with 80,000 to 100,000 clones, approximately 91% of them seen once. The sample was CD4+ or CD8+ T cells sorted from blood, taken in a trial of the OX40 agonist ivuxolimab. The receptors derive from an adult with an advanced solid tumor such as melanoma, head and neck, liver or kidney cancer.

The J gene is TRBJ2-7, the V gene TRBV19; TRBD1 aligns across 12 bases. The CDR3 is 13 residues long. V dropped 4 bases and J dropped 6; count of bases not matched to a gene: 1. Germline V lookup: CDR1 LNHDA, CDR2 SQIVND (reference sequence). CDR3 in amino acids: CASSRGQGAEQYF. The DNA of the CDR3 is TGTGCCAGTAGTAGGGGACAGGGGGCCGAGCAGTACTTC.

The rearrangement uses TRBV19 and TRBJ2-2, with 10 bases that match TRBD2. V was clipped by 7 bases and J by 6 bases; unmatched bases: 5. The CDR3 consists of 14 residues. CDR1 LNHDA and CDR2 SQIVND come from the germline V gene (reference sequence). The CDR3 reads CASTLAGVAGELFF. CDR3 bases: TGTGCCAGTACTCTAGCGGGAGTAGCCGGGGAGCTGTTTTTT.

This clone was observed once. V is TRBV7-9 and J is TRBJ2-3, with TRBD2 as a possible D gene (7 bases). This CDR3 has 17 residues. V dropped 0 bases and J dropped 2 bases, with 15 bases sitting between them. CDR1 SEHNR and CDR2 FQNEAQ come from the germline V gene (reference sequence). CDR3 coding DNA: TGTGCCAGCAGCTTAGCCGCAGGGGCGGGGGCCACAGATACGCAGTATTTT. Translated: CASSLAAGAGATDTQYF.

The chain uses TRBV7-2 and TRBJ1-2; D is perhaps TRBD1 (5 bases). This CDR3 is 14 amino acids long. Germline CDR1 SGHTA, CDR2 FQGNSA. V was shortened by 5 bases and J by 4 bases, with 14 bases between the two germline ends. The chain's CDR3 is CASSRAGGGYGYTF. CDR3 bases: TGTGCCAGCAGCCGCGCAGGCGGGGGCTATGGCTACACCTTC.

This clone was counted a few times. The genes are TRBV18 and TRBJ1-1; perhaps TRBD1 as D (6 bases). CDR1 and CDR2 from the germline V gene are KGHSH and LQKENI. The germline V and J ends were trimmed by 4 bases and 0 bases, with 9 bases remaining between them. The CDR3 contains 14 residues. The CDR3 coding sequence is TGTGCCAGCTCACAACAGGGAATGAACACTGAAGCTTTCTTT. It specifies CASSQQGMNTEAFF.

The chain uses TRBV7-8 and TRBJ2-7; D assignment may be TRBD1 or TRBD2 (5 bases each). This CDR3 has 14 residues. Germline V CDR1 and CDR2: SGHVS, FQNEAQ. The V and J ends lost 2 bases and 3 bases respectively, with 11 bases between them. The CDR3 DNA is TGTGCCAGCAGCTTAACTGGGGGTCTCTACGAGCAGTACTTC. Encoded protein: CASSLTGGLYEQYF.

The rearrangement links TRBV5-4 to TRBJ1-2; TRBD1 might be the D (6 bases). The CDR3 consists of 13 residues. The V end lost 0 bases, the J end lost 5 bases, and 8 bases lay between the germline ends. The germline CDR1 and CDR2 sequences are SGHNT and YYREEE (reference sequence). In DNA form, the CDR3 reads TGTGCCAGCAGCTTGGGACAGGATTATGGCTACACCTTC. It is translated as CASSLGQDYGYTF.

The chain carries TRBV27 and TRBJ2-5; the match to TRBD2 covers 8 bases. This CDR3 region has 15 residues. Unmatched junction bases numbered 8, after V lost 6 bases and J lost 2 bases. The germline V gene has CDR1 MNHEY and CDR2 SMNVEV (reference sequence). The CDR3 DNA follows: TGTGCCAGCAGAGACCCCGGGGGGGGTCAAGAGACCCAGTACTTC. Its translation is CASRDPGGGQETQYF.